These 10 T cell receptor beta chains share one sample of origin, sequenced in a study of cytomegalovirus exposure and HLA in healthy donors. 60 Vbeta and 13 Jbeta primers were used in PCR. TCRdb's copy holds only in-frame clones and misses some; the assay was immunoSEQ multiplex PCR. This sample has around 200,000 clones, with about 79% found just once. The sample consisted of PBMCs. The receptors shown here come from a man between 18 and 29 years old in good health and CMV-seronegative.

CDR3 region: CASGPSGNEQFF. The CDR3 DNA follows: TGTGCTAGTGGCCCTTCGGGGAATGAGCAGTTCTTC. The gene calls are TRBV12-5 and TRBJ2-1, with D tentatively TRBD2 (5 bases). From germline, CDR1 is LGHNT and CDR2 FRNRAP. Trimming took off 6 bases at V and 7 bases at J, with 10 bases between the two ends. This CDR3 spans 12 amino acids.

This chain connects TRBV19 to TRBJ1-2; no definite D call. CDR1 is LNHDA and CDR2 is SQIVND in the germline V gene (reference sequence). V shed 1 base and J shed 8 bases, with 17 bases lying between them. The length of the CDR3 is 15 residues. CDR3 DNA sequence: TGTGCCAGTAGTATAGCGGTTTGGGCGGGGATCGGCTACACCTTC. This gives the protein CASSIAVWAGIGYTF.

The chain recombines TRBV18 with TRBJ1-5, with D possibly being TRBD1 (5 bases). Germline lookup yields CDR1 KGHSH and CDR2 LQKENI. V was pared by 2 bases and J by 3 bases, with 11 bases between. This CDR3 is 15 amino acids long. In DNA form, the CDR3 reads TGTGCCAGCTCACCAGATCAGGGTGACAATCAGCCCCAGCATTTT. Protein: CASSPDQGDNQPQHF.

The rearrangement links TRBV13 to TRBJ2-3; 10 nucleotides match TRBD1. Germline-derived CDR1 and CDR2 are PRHDT and FYEKMQ (reference sequence). The CDR3 runs to 15 residues. V gave up 3 bases and J gave up 6 bases; unmatched junction bases: 6. CDR3 in DNA: TGTGCCAGCAGCTTGGGGGACAGGGGCGAGGATACGCAGTATTTT. This codes for CASSLGDRGEDTQYF.

The chain uses TRBV30 and TRBJ1-2; the match to TRBD1 covers 7 bases. Looked up from germline, CDR1 is GTSNPN and CDR2 is SVGIG (reference sequence). With V trimmed by 2 bases and J by 7 bases, 1 base remained unmatched. The CDR3 sequence is 11 residues long. The CDR3 coding sequence is TGTGCCTGGAGTCCAGGGGGTGGCTACACCTTC. This sequence encodes CAWSPGGGYTF.

The chain is built from TRBV29-1 and TRBJ1-1; D may be TRBD1 (5 bases). The germline V gene has CDR1 SQVTM and CDR2 ANQGSEA. The CDR3 has 12 residues. CDR3 sequence (DNA): TGCTCAGCCACGCGGGGGGACACTGAAGCTTTCTTT. This encodes CSATRGDTEAFF. Combining the CDR3 with reference TRBV29-1 and TRBJ1-1 gives the whole variable domain SAVISQKPSRDICQRGTSLTIQCQVDSQVTMMFWYRQQPGQSLTLIATANQGSEATYESGFVIDKFPISRPNLTFSTLTVSNMSPEDSSIYLCSATRGDTEAFFGQGTRLTVV.

The V gene is TRBV27, the J gene TRBJ1-2; weak D call: TRBD1 (5 bases). V was clipped by 2 bases and J by 4 bases, with 14 bases between them. The CDR3 length is 15 residues. Germline V lookup: CDR1 MNHEY, CDR2 SMNVEV (reference sequence). The CDR3 loop is CASSLIAGSVYGYTF. CDR3 bases: TGTGCCAGCAGTTTAATAGCAGGGTCGGTCTATGGCTACACCTTC.

The chain has TRBV19 and TRBJ2-3; no clear D gene. The V and J ends lost 3 bases and 1 base respectively, with 5 bases between them. CDR3 length: 13 amino acids. From germline, CDR1 is LNHDA and CDR2 SQIVND (reference sequence). CDR3 nucleotides: TGTGCCAGTAGTATTGAGGGCACAGATACGCAGTATTTT. It is translated as CASSIEGTDTQYF.

There are a few counts of this clone. J is TRBJ2-1 and V is TRBV25-1; 9 bases fit TRBD2. With 3 bases clipped from V and 3 bases from J, the junction kept 9 bases outside the gene matches. The germline CDR1 and CDR2 sequences are MGHDK and SYGVNS. The CDR3 runs to 17 residues. In DNA, the CDR3 is TGTGCCAGCAGTGAGGGGGATGGCGGGGGGGGCTACAATGAGCAGTTCTTC. Translated: CASSEGDGGGGYNEQFF.

This chain connects TRBV5-1 to TRBJ2-1; 9 bases map to TRBD1. This CDR3 has 14 amino acids. CDR1 is SGHRS and CDR2 is YFSETQ in the germline V gene. The trim removed 4 bases at V and 6 bases at J, leaving 5 bases unmatched. CDR3 amino acids: CASSRDRVGNEQFF. In nucleotides, the CDR3 is TGCGCCAGCAGCAGGGACAGGGTCGGCAATGAGCAGTTCTTC. The full variable domain, its missing parts supplied by reference TRBV5-1 and TRBJ2-1, is KAGVTQTPRYLIKTRGQQVTLSCSPISGHRSVSWYQQTPGQGLQFLFEYFSETQRNKGNFPGRFSGRQFSNSRSEMNVSTLELGDSALYLCASSRDRVGNEQFFGPGTRLTVL.